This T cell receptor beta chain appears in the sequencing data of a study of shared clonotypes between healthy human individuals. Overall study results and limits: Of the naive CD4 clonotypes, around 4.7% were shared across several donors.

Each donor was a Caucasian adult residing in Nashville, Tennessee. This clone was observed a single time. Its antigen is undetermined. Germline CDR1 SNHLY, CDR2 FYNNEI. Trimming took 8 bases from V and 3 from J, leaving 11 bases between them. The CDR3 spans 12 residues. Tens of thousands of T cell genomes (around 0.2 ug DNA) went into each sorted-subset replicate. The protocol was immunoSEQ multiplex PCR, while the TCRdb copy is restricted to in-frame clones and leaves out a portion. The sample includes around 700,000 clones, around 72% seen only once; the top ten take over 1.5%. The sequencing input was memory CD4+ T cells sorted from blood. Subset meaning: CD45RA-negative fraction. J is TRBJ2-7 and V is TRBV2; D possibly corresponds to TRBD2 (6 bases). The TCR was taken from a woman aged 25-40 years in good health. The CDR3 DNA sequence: TGTGCCAGCCAGGGAGGTAGCTACGAGCAGTACTTC. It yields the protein CASQGGSYEQYF.